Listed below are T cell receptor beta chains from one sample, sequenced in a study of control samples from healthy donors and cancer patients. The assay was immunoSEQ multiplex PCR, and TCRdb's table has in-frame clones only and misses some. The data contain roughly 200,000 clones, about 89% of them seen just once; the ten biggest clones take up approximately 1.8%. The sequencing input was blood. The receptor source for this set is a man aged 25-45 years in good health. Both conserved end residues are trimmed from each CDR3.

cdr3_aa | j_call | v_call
ASSGGPENTEAF | TRBJ1-1 | TRBV9
ASSPFSGYNEQF | TRBJ2-1 | TRBV3-1/TRBV3-2
AVDSGANVLT | TRBJ2-6 | TRBV2
ASSLYPFRTGANVLT | TRBJ2-6 | TRBV11-2
ASGLQVWVGEGNHGYT | TRBJ1-2 | TRBV12-5
ASSLQEGRGAGYEQY | TRBJ2-7 | TRBV4-1
ASSVAGGTGELF | TRBJ2-2 | TRBV9
ASSLYLAGGYNEQF | TRBJ2-1 | TRBV3-1/TRBV3-2
ASSPHGDGYT | TRBJ1-2 | TRBV7-9
ASSLPDYGYT | TRBJ1-2 | TRBV5-6
ASSWGGQGFGGYT | TRBJ1-2 | TRBV12-1
ASSQDGAGGNTEAF | TRBJ1-1 | TRBV4-1
ASSEERGTEAF | TRBJ1-1 | TRBV2
ASSPPGADYYGYT | TRBJ1-2 | TRBV5-4
ASSSQETQY | TRBJ2-5 | TRBV5-4
ASSFLGTSGYNEQF | TRBJ2-1 | TRBV5-1
ASSQGRNTEAF | TRBJ1-1 | TRBV3-1/TRBV3-2
ASSPGHSGNTIY | TRBJ1-3 | TRBV14
ASSLRGINEKLF | TRBJ1-4 | TRBV19
ASSLDRGGGYT | TRBJ1-2 | TRBV5-4
ASSQGPLSHYGPEAF | TRBJ1-1 | TRBV3-1/TRBV3-2
ASNDNYGYT | TRBJ1-2 | TRBV2
ASQLGQRNEKLF | TRBJ1-4 | TRBV2
ASTGGDQPQH | TRBJ1-5 | TRBV28
ASSQGGGLMNTEAF | TRBJ1-1 | TRBV3-1/TRBV3-2
AAQGTGNTEAF | TRBJ1-1 | TRBV30
ASRDRVTDTQY | TRBJ2-3 | TRBV4-2
ASREGGYTGELF | TRBJ2-2 | TRBV6-5
ASSPGQNTEAF | TRBJ1-1 | TRBV18
ASSDLAGHSNQPQH | TRBJ1-5 | TRBV19
ASSNPPGPPNNSPLH | TRBJ1-6 | TRBV21-1
ASTIRVTSGGYNEQF | TRBJ2-1 | TRBV19
ASSVTSGGRDEQF | TRBJ2-1 | TRBV5-1
ATSSAGTSGTNEQF | TRBJ2-1 | TRBV24-1
ASSERPGGFPYEQY | TRBJ2-7 | TRBV6-1
ASSFLRVRNTEAF | TRBJ1-1 | TRBV28
ASSLDSGQGKGGANVLT | TRBJ2-6 | TRBV5-1
ASSVEADSNQPQH | TRBJ1-5 | TRBV9
SVRRQGGNIQY | TRBJ2-4 | TRBV29-1
ASSVGGSAYNEQF | TRBJ2-1 | TRBV9
SVGGGQNSPLH | TRBJ1-6 | TRBV29-1
ASSQSGPQETQY | TRBJ2-5 | TRBV3-1/TRBV3-2
SVEVGARADTQY | TRBJ2-3 | TRBV29-1
ASSGQGLQETQY | TRBJ2-5 | TRBV7-2
SVGTGLGPQH | TRBJ1-5 | TRBV29-1
ASTRQGMGEKLF | TRBJ1-4 | TRBV28